This record covers a single TCR beta chain. What this receptor recognizes is not known. No base qualities exist here, and no much larger clone lies one base off it. This entry comes from a study of T cell responses to AZD1222 COVID-19 vaccine (dated by TCRdb to the early 2020s). Turning to the overall study: A total of 233 trial participants underwent TCR sequencing, of whom about 200 received two doses of AZD1222 and around 26 received two doses of the MenACWY control vaccine. Trial participants were enrolled into age subgroups of 18-55, 56-69 and 70-plus years, which contained approximately 150, 28 and 58 TCR-sequenced participants, respectively. What the research found in general, with its limitations: Nearly half of unique spike-specific TCRs reportedly recognized epitopes outside regions mutated in the B.1.351 and B.1.1.7 variants. Conclusions about previously exposed vaccinees are limited, since just 5 to 7 AZD1222 recipients were seropositive for SARS-CoV-2 at baseline. CD4 TCRs associated with the vaccine covered the entire spike protein, and the dominant responses were in regions 160-218 and 743-854. Participants were mostly white British, with more females than males. The authors suggested clonal diversity may have been underestimated. Spike-specific TCR breadth and depth rose significantly after two AZD1222 doses compared with day 0 and with MenACWY recipients. Because no samples from the day 14 peak response were available, repertoires could be characterized only after the peak T cell response. In the small 56-69-year group, the increase in depth fell short of significance, most likely because of low power.

As encoded in the germline V gene (reference sequence), CDR1 is LGHDT while CDR2 is YNNKEL. Counted from cysteine to phenylalanine, this CDR3 has 17 amino acids. Just the 51-base CDR3 DNA is kept, in frame starting at base 1. V lost 1 base and J lost 0 bases; the stretch between them is 13 bases long. The CDR3 regions of human TCRbeta chains were analyzed by immunosequencing. The paper's data handling went like this. TCRs in the repertoires were matched against a reference library of SARS-CoV-2-specific TCRs that had been generated with the MIRA antigen-specificity platform. Breadth was defined as the fraction of unique TCRs that were SARS-CoV-2-associated. Depth was defined as the fraction of total T cells that were SARS-CoV-2-associated. Using the MIRA data, each spike-specific TCR was mapped to the spike region that the TCR reacts to and placed in a CD4 or CD8 class. Log10-transformed breadth and depth values were compared by one-way ANOVA with Sidak's multiple comparisons tests. Entries here come from immuneACCESS through TCRdb and include only in-frame sequences with V and J called. Some clones fail to appear in such tables; in the studies checked, an unresolved V gene covers under half of the shortfall, and the cause of the remainder is unknown. That table gives V, J and clone size, and the DNA gave D and trimming. This sample lists more than 80,000 clones; 88% were detected once. The top ten clonotypes cover around a tenth of the sample.

What the time point label conveys for this sample: baseline before first vaccination. The treatment or condition label here, explained by the study, means: meningococcal conjugate vaccine given as trial control. Samples from vaccinated people were obtained from the UK trials COV001 and COV002, which included a single-blind randomized controlled phase 2/3 trial of AZD1222 (ChAdOx1 nCoV-19) in healthy adults. For TCRbeta chain sequencing, PBMC samples were collected from trial participants at day 0 and at day 28 after the second dose. The input for sequencing was peripheral blood, taken on day 0 of MenACWY control vaccination. Recombination joined TRBV3-1 (or the pseudogene TRBV3-2) with TRBJ2-1; TRBD2 is possibly the D segment (6 matching bases). The TCR comes from an adult in good health. CDR3 region: CASSQVNRGSSYNEQFF. Here is the DNA: TGTGCCAGCAGCCAAGTAAATCGGGGGAGCTCCTACAATGAGCAGTTCTTC.